Presented here are 21 T cell receptor beta chains from one specimen sequenced in a study of shared clonotypes between healthy human individuals (dated by TCRdb to 2020 to 2021). Library preparation employed the immunoSEQ multiplex PCR assay. What TCRdb holds here is the immuneACCESS table cut down to in-frame rearrangements. Part of the clones is not present; checked against another copy, under half of the missing clones reflect an unresolved V gene, and the others are unexplained. Within this sample are 2 million to 2.5 million clones, with 85% to 95% of them counted one time only. About 0.13% of the sample belongs to the ten largest clones. The sequencing input was naive CD4+ T cells sorted from blood. The cell subset or site label of this sample denotes: CD45RA+ positively selected. These receptors came from a man aged 18 to 35 in good health.

This clone occurred once. The V gene is TRBV5-6, the J gene TRBJ1-2; D not resolved. From germline, CDR1 is SGHDT and CDR2 YYEEEE. The CDR3 covers 14 residues. V was pared by 1 base and J by 2 bases, with 9 bases between. As DNA, the CDR3 is TGTGCCAGCAGCTTGTCGGGCAGGAACTATGGCTACACCTTC. As protein: CASSLSGRNYGYTF.

With regard to this clone: The same CDR3 also results from other DNA sequences found in this sample. The chain is built from TRBV5-1 and TRBJ2-7; no reliable D call. The V and J ends lost 4 bases and 0 bases respectively, with 5 bases between them. Per the germline V gene, CDR1 is SGHRS and CDR2 is YFSETQ. This CDR3 has 12 residues. The CDR3 DNA reads TGCGCCAGCAGCGCCGACTCCTACGAGCAGTACTTC. It specifies CASSADSYEQYF. The full variable domain, rest sourced from reference TRBV5-1 and TRBJ2-7, is KAGVTQTPRYLIKTRGQQVTLSCSPISGHRSVSWYQQTPGQGLQFLFEYFSETQRNKGNFPGRFSGRQFSNSRSEMNVSTLELGDSALYLCASSADSYEQYFGPGTRLTVT.

This clone was picked up one time. The J gene is TRBJ1-5, the V gene TRBV30; D is undetermined. This CDR3 is built from 14 residues. V lost 8 bases, J lost 4 bases, and 18 bases lay in between. Germline V lookup: CDR1 GTSNPN, CDR2 SVGIG (reference sequence). CDR3 in amino acids: CAVSAGTSNQPQHF. The DNA of the CDR3 is TGTGCCGTATCCGCGGGAACCAGTAATCAGCCCCAGCATTTT.

This chain joins TRBV5-1 and TRBJ1-6; D is perhaps TRBD1 (5 bases). V was pared by 4 bases and J by 6 bases, with 17 bases between. CDR1 and CDR2 from the germline V gene are SGHRS and YFSETQ. The CDR3 loop spans 16 amino acids. CDR3 sequence reads: CASSASPQGSNSPLHF. DNA of the CDR3: TGCGCCAGCAGCGCCTCTCCCCAGGGTTCTAATTCACCCCTCCACTTT.

The V and J genes are TRBV28 and TRBJ1-2, with 8 nucleotides matching TRBD1. Germline lookup yields CDR1 MDHEN and CDR2 SYDVKM. Trimming at V came to 5 bases and at J to 5 bases, leaving 7 bases not matched to a gene. This CDR3 has 14 residues. Written as DNA, the CDR3 is TGTGCCAGCAGTCCCCGACAGGGGCGGTATGGCTACACCTTC. As protein: CASSPRQGRYGYTF.

The chain employs TRBV6-6 and TRBJ1-5, with a possible D match to TRBD1 (5 bases). The V end was cut by 2 bases, the J end by 6 bases, with 14 bases between. The CDR3 is 15 residues long. The germline V gene has CDR1 MNHNY and CDR2 SVGAGI (reference sequence). Here the CDR3 DNA reads TGTGCCAGCAGTTACGTCGGGGCAGGAGGTCAGCCCCAGCATTTT. Protein product: CASSYVGAGGQPQHF.

This clone has just one count. Being one base from a much bigger clone, this may be a read error. This chain uses TRBV11-2 with TRBJ1-1, with 8 bases fitting TRBD1. CDR1 SGHAT and CDR2 FQNNGV come from the germline V gene. CDR3 length: 13 residues. As DNA, the CDR3 is TGTGCCAGCAGGGGACAGGTGAAAACTGAAGCTTTCTTT. It yields the protein CASRGQVKTEAFF.

The chain uses TRBV4-3 and TRBJ2-2; D may be TRBD1 (6 bases). Trimming shortened V by 3 bases and J by 0 bases, and 14 bases separated the two germline ends. CDR3 size: 17 residues. Per the germline V gene, CDR1 is LGHNA and CDR2 is YSLEER. The CDR3 sequence: CASSQGASSANTGELFF. As DNA, the CDR3 is TGCGCCAGCAGCCAGGGGGCTAGCAGCGCGAACACCGGGGAGCTGTTTTTT.

The chain has TRBV5-6 and TRBJ1-5, with 7 bases lining up with TRBD1. Germline assignment: CDR1 SGHDT and CDR2 YYEEEE. The J segment lost 5 bases and the V segment lost 0 bases, leaving 2 bases of the junction unmatched. The CDR3 is 14 amino acids. DNA for the CDR3: TGTGCCAGCAGCTTGGCCGACAGGGATCAGCCCCAGCATTTT. Amino acids: CASSLADRDQPQHF.

The rearrangement joins TRBV28 to TRBJ1-5; D uncertain. Per the germline V gene, CDR1 is MDHEN and CDR2 is SYDVKM. V dropped 5 bases and J dropped 3 bases, with 11 bases sitting between them. This CDR3 is 14 amino acids long. The CDR3 sequence: CASSDGRFNQPQHF. In DNA, the CDR3 is TGTGCCAGCAGTGACGGGAGGTTCAATCAGCCCCAGCATTTT.

The gene calls are TRBV5-1 and TRBJ2-1, with 7 bases lining up with TRBD1. The V gene end was trimmed by 3 bases and the J gene end by 7 bases; junction bases not matched to a gene: 4. This CDR3 has 13 residues. The germline V gene has CDR1 SGHRS and CDR2 YFSETQ. The CDR3: CASSYSTGNEQFF. The CDR3 coding sequence is TGCGCCAGCAGCTATTCGACAGGGAATGAGCAGTTCTTC.

Only one count was recorded for this clone. The rearrangement uses TRBV18 and TRBJ2-1; D remains ambiguous. The V and J ends lost 1 base and 8 bases respectively, with 9 bases between them. In germline, CDR1 is KGHSH, CDR2 LQKENI. The CDR3 has 13 amino acids. The CDR3 region has the DNA TGTGCCAGCTCACCACAAAACCTCGATGAGCAGTTCTTC. This sequence encodes CASSPQNLDEQFF.

This sequence joins TRBV6-6 and TRBJ2-1, with 7 bases matching TRBD2. The CDR3 runs 16 residues. Germline V CDR1 and CDR2: MNHNY, SVGAGI (reference sequence). J lost 2 bases, V lost 5 bases, and 9 bases had no gene match. CDR3 protein: CASSSGLAETYNEQFF. For the CDR3, the DNA is TGTGCCAGCAGTAGCGGGCTAGCGGAAACCTACAATGAGCAGTTCTTC.

To note about this clone: A read error is possible here, since a much larger clone lies one base away. This chain joins TRBV30 and TRBJ1-5; D gene unclear. The CDR3 is made up of 13 amino acids. Germline V gives CDR1 GTSNPN, CDR2 SVGIG (reference sequence). CDR3 DNA sequence: TGTGCCTGGAGTGTACTGGGTAATCAGCCCCATCATTTT. Translating gives CAWSVLGNQPHHF.

The V gene is TRBV10-2, the J gene TRBJ2-1; perhaps TRBD1 as D (6 bases). The V end lost 6 bases, the J end lost 8 bases, and 14 bases lay between the germline ends. Germline CDR1 WSHSY, CDR2 SAAADI. The CDR3 runs to 13 residues. The CDR3 loop is CASRGAVVYEQFF. The CDR3 region has the DNA TGCGCCAGCAGGGGGGCCGTGGTCTATGAGCAGTTCTTC.

This chain connects TRBV5-4 to TRBJ2-7; the match to TRBD2 covers 7 bases. Unmatched junction bases numbered 10, after V lost 4 bases and J lost 0 bases. Germline CDR1 SGHNT, CDR2 YYREEE (reference sequence). There are 16 residues in the CDR3. The CDR3 loop reads CASSAGSSGTSYEQYF. The CDR3 DNA follows: TGTGCCAGCAGCGCCGGATCAAGCGGGACCTCCTACGAGCAGTACTTC.

CDR3 sequence (DNA): TGTGCCAGCAGACCACAGGAAAATCGAGTGGAAGCTTTCTTT. Translation: CASRPQENRVEAFF. V usage is TRBV6-1 and J usage is TRBJ1-1; possibly TRBD1 for D (5 bases). The germline V gene has CDR1 MNHNS and CDR2 SASEGT. The V end lost 6 bases, the J end lost 8 bases, and 19 bases lay between the germline ends. The CDR3 extends over 14 amino acids.

The chain combines TRBV10-3 with TRBJ2-6; D unresolved. The V gene's germline CDR1 is ENHRY and CDR2 SYGVKD. The CDR3 loop spans 15 amino acids. V was pared by 2 bases and J by 2 bases, with 7 bases between. The CDR3 is CAISEEAPGANVLTF. Written as DNA, the CDR3 is TGTGCCATCAGTGAGGAAGCTCCTGGGGCCAACGTCCTGACTTTC.

V usage is TRBV2 and J usage is TRBJ2-1; 14 bases align to TRBD2. CDR1 and CDR2 from the germline V gene are SNHLY and FYNNEI. The CDR3 covers 15 residues. Trimming removed 6 bases from V and 7 bases from J; junction bases left unmatched: 5. CDR3 in DNA: TGTGCCAGCAGGAGGACTAGCGGGGGGATGAATGAGCAGTTCTTC. Its translation: CASRRTSGGMNEQFF.

V usage is TRBV9 and J usage is TRBJ1-2; possible D gene TRBD1, 5 bases. Trimming pared 3 bases from V and 8 bases from J, leaving 14 bases between. This CDR3 comprises 13 residues. The V gene's germline CDR1 is SGDLS and CDR2 YYNGEE. CDR3 residues: CASSGGLAPGYTF. The CDR3 DNA sequence: TGTGCCAGCAGCGGGGGACTGGCTCCCGGCTACACCTTC. Supplemented by reference TRBV9 and TRBJ1-2, the full variable domain reads DSGVTQTPKHLITATGQRVTLRCSPRSGDLSVYWYQQSLDQGLQFLIQYYNGEERAKGNILERFSAQQFPDLHSELNLSSLELGDSALYFCASSGGLAPGYTFGSGTRLTVV.

This rearrangement joins TRBV7-6 to TRBJ1-1; a possible D gene is TRBD1 (5 bases). The ends were cut back, 2 bases at V and 2 bases at J, with 9 bases in the middle. There are 14 residues in the CDR3. Germline loops: CDR1 SGHVS, CDR2 FNYEAQ. As DNA, the CDR3 is TGTGCCAGCAGCTTAACAGGAGGCAACACTGAAGCTTTCTTT. The encoded protein is CASSLTGGNTEAFF.